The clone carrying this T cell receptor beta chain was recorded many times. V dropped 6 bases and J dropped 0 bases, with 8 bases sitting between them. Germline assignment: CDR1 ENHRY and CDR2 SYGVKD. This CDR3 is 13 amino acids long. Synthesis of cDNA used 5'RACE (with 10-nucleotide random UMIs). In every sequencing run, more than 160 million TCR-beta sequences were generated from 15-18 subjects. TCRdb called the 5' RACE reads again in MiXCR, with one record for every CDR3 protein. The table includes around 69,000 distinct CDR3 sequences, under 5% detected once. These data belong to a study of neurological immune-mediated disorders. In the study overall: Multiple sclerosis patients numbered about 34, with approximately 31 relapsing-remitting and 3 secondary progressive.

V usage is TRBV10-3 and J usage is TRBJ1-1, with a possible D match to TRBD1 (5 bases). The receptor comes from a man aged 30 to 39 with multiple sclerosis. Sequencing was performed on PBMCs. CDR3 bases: TGTGCCATCAGACGGGGCCTGAACACTGAAGCTTTCTTT. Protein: CAIRRGLNTEAFF.